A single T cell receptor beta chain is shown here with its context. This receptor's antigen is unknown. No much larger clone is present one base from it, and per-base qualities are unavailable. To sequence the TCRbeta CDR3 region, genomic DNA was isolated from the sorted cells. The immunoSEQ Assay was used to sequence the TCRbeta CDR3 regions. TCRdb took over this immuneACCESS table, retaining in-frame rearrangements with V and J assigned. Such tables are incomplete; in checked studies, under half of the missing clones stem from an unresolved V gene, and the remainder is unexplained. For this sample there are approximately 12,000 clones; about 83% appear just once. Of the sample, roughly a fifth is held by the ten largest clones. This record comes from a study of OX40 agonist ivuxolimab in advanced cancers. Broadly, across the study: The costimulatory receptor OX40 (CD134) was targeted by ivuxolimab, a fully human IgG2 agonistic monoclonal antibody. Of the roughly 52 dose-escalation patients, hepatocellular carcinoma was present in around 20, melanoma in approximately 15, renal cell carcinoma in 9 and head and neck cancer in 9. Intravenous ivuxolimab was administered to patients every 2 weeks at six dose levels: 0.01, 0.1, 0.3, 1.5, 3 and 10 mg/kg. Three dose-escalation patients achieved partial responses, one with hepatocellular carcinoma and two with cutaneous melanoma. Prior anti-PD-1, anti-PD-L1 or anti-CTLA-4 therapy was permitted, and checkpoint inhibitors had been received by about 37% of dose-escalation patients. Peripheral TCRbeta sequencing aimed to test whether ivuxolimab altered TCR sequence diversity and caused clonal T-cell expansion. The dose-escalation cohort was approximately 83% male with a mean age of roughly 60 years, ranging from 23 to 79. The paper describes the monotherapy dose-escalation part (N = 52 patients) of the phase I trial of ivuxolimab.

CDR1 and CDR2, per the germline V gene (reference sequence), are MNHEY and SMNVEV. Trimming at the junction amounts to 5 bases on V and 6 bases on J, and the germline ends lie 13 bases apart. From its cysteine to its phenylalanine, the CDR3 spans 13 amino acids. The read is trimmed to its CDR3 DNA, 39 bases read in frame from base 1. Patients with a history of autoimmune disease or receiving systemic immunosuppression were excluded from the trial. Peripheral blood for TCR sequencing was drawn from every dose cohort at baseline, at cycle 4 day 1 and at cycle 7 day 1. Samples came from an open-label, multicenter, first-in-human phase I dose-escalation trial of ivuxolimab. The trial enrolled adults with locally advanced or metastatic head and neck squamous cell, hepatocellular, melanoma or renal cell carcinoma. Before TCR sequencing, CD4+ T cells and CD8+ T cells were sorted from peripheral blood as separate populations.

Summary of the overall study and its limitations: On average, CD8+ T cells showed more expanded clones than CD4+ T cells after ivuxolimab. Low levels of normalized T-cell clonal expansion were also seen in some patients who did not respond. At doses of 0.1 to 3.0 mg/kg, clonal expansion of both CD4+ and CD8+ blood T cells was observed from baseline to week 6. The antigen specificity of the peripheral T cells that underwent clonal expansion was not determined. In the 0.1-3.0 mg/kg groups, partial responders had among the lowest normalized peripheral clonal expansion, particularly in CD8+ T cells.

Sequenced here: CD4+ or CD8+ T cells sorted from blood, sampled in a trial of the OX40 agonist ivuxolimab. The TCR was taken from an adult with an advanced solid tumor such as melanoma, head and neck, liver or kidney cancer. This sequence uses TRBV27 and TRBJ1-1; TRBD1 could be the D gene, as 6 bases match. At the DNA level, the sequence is TGTGCCAGCAGTCCTGGGAGGGGGGCTGAAGCTTTCTTT. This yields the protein CASSPGRGAEAFF.